This T cell receptor beta chain was found in a study of T cell responses to AZD1222 COVID-19 vaccine. Study-wide points: As reported, nearly half of all spike-specific TCRs target variant regions that are unmutated. Sampling that yielded the repertoires occurred only after the peak T cell response. The donors showed a predominance of white British ancestry and of females, with possible underestimation of clonal diversity. Spike-wide coverage was observed for vaccine-associated CD4 TCRs, with dominant responses at 160-218 and 743-854.

On this clone: Its cognate antigen is unknown. One junction end does not reproduce the germline sequence, and a read error may be involved.

Sequencing was performed with immunoSEQ multiplex PCR; in TCRdb, only in-frame clones are kept and a portion is missing. This table has 120,000 or so clones, around nine tenths appearing once. Source: peripheral blood, taken on day 0 of MenACWY control vaccination. The TCR originated in an adult in good health.

The CDR3 coding sequence is TGTGCCAGCAGCCCAGGGCTGGGGGCAGCGGGAGTACCCCTCTTC. Amino acids: CASSPGLGAAGVPLF. The chain couples TRBV9 to TRBJ2-1, with 8 positions matching TRBD2. The CDR3 runs 15 residues. The germline V gene encodes CDR1 SGDLS and CDR2 YYNGEE. The full variable domain, completed using reference TRBV9 and TRBJ2-1, is DSGVTQTPKHLITATGQRVTLRCSPRSGDLSVYWYQQSLDQGLQFLIQYYNGEERAKGNILERFSAQQFPDLHSELNLSSLELGDSALYFCASSPGLGAAGVPLFGPGTRLTVL.